The sequence of this T cell receptor beta chain was determined in a study of shared clonotypes between healthy human individuals. Looking at the study overall: Donor ages ranged 18 to 49 years: a couple of women, a few men. Study-wide results and limits: Non-shared clonotypes displayed generation probabilities falling below those of clonotypes present in all four donors.

Each cell subset's genomic DNA was divided evenly among several immunoSEQ plates. The repertoire was sequenced with immunoSEQ multiplex PCR; TCRdb's copy has only in-frame clones and lacks some. The sample includes 2 million to 2.5 million clones, around 95% seen only once; the top ten take approximately 0.13%. With respect to this clone: As yet, its antigen is unknown.

The material sequenced was naive CD4+ T cells sorted from blood. Subset specified: CD45RA+ positively selected. The clonotype originates from a man between 18 and 35 years old in good health.

The CDR3, as DNA: TGTGCCAGCAGTGGGACAGGGTCCAAGCAGCCCCAGCATTTT. Amino acids: CASSGTGSKQPQHF. The rearrangement links TRBV2 to TRBJ1-5; 8 nucleotides match TRBD1. V shed 4 bases, J shed 7 bases, and the junction held 6 bases outside the gene matches. The CDR3 consists of 14 residues. Germline loops: CDR1 SNHLY, CDR2 FYNNEI.